The present entry profiles one TCR beta chain with its context. Its antigen is unidentified. This sample is drawn from a study of cytomegalovirus exposure and HLA in healthy donors. General observations from the study: Later analysis identified a missense DCLRE1C variant that was linked to TCR beta V- and J-gene trimming. Reportedly, TCR beta sequences accurately predicted HLA-A and HLA-B alleles in most subjects. Analyzed later, most CMV-associated TCR beta chains appeared HLA-restricted.

Vbeta (60) and Jbeta (13) primers were used in the PCR. In the authors' methods: Later, tens of millions of unique TCR beta chains were counted in an analysis, and some 10 million of them were shared. The method was immunoSEQ multiplex PCR; TCRdb's version includes in-frame clones alone and lacks a portion of them. V and J calls and clone size are given by that table; D and trimming were obtained from the DNA. The sample consists of 150,000 to 200,000 clones, around 72% of them appearing once. This sequence originates from a woman aged 45-65 years in good health and CMV-seropositive. The sample comprised PBMCs.

The CDR3 reads CASSPAAELFGEQYF. Written as DNA, the CDR3 is TGTGCCAGCAGCCCCGCGGCGGAGCTGTTTGGGGAGCAGTACTTC. This chain uses TRBV11-2 with TRBJ2-7; D remains unclear. Looked up from germline, CDR1 is SGHAT and CDR2 is FQNNGV. The CDR3 totals 15 residues. V was shortened by 5 bases and J by 7 bases, with 21 bases between the two germline ends.